Listed here are 9 T cell receptor beta chains from one sample, sequenced in a study of shared clonotypes between healthy human individuals. Sequenced by immunoSEQ multiplex PCR; TCRdb stores in-frame clones only, minus some. The sample shows some 2.4 million clones, 93% of them seen only once. The sequenced sample was naive CD4+ T cells from PBMCs. Specified subset: CD45RA+ positively selected. The receptors come from a man younger than 35 in good health. Some clones in this sample may be carry-over from other donors' samples.

Of note for this clone: The sample contains more than one DNA sequence encoding this CDR3. V gene TRBV29-1 combines with J gene TRBJ1-5; unclear D gene. The V gene's germline CDR1 is SQVTM and CDR2 ANQGSEA. CDR3 size: 13 residues. V was cut by 7 bases and J by 1 base, with 11 bases left in between. CDR3 nucleotides: TGCAGCGCCCGGACGGGGAGCAATCAGCCCCAGCATTTT. Translated: CSARTGSNQPQHF.

The chain employs TRBV9 and TRBJ2-1, with D possibly matching TRBD1 (6 bases). Per the germline V gene, CDR1 is SGDLS and CDR2 is YYNGEE. Between the trimmed V and J ends, which lost 2 bases and 2 bases, there was a span of 14 bases. The CDR3 covers 16 residues. CDR3 coding DNA: TGTGCCAGCAGCGTCCCCCGGGACACTACCTACAATGAGCAGTTCTTC. It codes for CASSVPRDTTYNEQFF.

Of note for this clone: The identical CDR3 is also encoded by other nucleotide sequences in the sample. The chain carries TRBV18 and TRBJ1-5; the D is unclear. In germline, CDR1 is KGHSH, CDR2 LQKENI. Trimming left V 6 bases short and J 0 bases short, with 6 bases between. The CDR3 runs 13 residues. The DNA for the CDR3 is TGTGCCAGCTCCGGGAATAGCAATCAGCCCCAGCATTTT. Its protein product is CASSGNSNQPQHF.

This chain uses TRBV5-4 with TRBJ2-2; D remains ambiguous. There are 13 residues in the CDR3. V lost 0 bases and J 6 bases, leaving 6 bases between the germline ends. CDR1 is SGHNT and CDR2 is YYREEE in the germline V gene (reference sequence). The CDR3 DNA reads TGTGCCAGCAGCTTGGAGGGCGCCGGGGAGCTGTTTTTT. Its protein is CASSLEGAGELFF.

The rearrangement joins TRBV28 to TRBJ2-3; D ambiguous. V lost 3 bases and J 0 bases, leaving 19 bases between the germline ends. There are 18 residues in the CDR3. Per the germline V gene, CDR1 is MDHEN and CDR2 is SYDVKM. The CDR3 nucleotides read TGTGCCAGCAGTTTTTCCTACACCTCCCCAACTAGCACAGATACGCAGTATTTT. Encoded protein: CASSFSYTSPTSTDTQYF.

V usage is TRBV5-1 and J usage is TRBJ2-1; D remains unclear. V was shortened by 0 bases and J by 0 bases, with 10 bases between the two germline ends. Germline CDR1 and CDR2: SGHRS and YFSETQ. This CDR3 spans 16 amino acids. The CDR3 protein is CASSLDFTNSYNEQFF. Here the CDR3 DNA reads TGCGCCAGCAGCTTGGACTTTACAAACTCCTACAATGAGCAGTTCTTC. The complete variable domain, with remaining parts taken from reference TRBV5-1 and TRBJ2-1, reads KAGVTQTPRYLIKTRGQQVTLSCSPISGHRSVSWYQQTPGQGLQFLFEYFSETQRNKGNFPGRFSGRQFSNSRSEMNVSTLELGDSALYLCASSLDFTNSYNEQFFGPGTRLTVL.

The chain recombines TRBV6-6 with TRBJ1-5; D unresolved. The CDR3 contains 12 residues. CDR1 and CDR2 from the germline V gene are MNHNY and SVGAGI (reference sequence). V shed 4 bases and J shed 5 bases, with 6 bases lying between them. This CDR3 reads CASSLNYQPQHF. The CDR3 region has the DNA TGTGCCAGCAGTTTAAATTATCAGCCCCAGCATTTT.

This chain links TRBV6-4 with TRBJ2-3; D is unresolved. The V and J ends lost 6 bases and 4 bases respectively, with 11 bases between them. Germline lookup yields CDR1 MRHNA and CDR2 SNTAGT. This CDR3 comprises 13 residues. The CDR3 nucleotides are TGTGCCAGCAGCCTAGTCCCGTCAGATACGCAGTATTTT. This sequence encodes CASSLVPSDTQYF.

The chain joins TRBV18 to TRBJ1-3; D gene unclear. CDR1 is KGHSH, CDR2 LQKENI, per germline. Trimming removed 6 bases from V and 0 bases from J, with 9 bases in between. This CDR3 contains 14 residues. CDR3 sequence reads: CASSSMDSGNTIYF. CDR3 sequence (DNA): TGTGCCAGCTCCTCCATGGACTCTGGAAACACCATATATTTT. Full variable domain (missing parts from reference TRBV18 and TRBJ1-3): NAGVMQNPRHLVRRRGQEARLRCSPMKGHSHVYWYRQLPEEGLKFMVYLQKENIIDESGMPKERFSAEFPKEGPSILRIQQVVRGDSAAYFCASSSMDSGNTIYFGEGSWLTVV.